Following are 7 T cell receptor beta chains from one sample sequenced in a study of post-analysis software for immune sequencing data. Which antigens these TCRs recognize remains unknown. The TCR beta cDNA libraries carried unique molecular identifiers. TCRdb fed the PCR reads into MiXCR, producing one record per CDR3 protein. The sample has around 440,000 distinct CDR3 sequences, around 40% seen once. Points from the study as a whole: A few TRBV segments appeared more often in patients than in controls, and TRBV5-6, TRBV5-1 and TRBV20-1 were among these.

The source material was blood. All receptors come from a girl aged 10-17 years with multiple sclerosis.

V and J are TRBV20-1 and TRBJ2-7, with 10 nucleotides matching TRBD2. Germline CDR1 is DFQATT and CDR2 is SNEGSKA (reference sequence). The CDR3 covers 14 residues. V lost 2 bases and J lost 4; bases outside the gene matches: 5. The CDR3 spells CSARSPSGSYEQYF. CDR3 nucleotide sequence: TGCAGTGCTAGAAGCCCTAGCGGGAGTTACGAGCAGTACTTC.

V and J are TRBV11-2 and TRBJ2-1; D might be TRBD2 (6 bases). This CDR3 spans 17 amino acids. The V gene's germline CDR1 is SGHAT and CDR2 FQNNGV. Trimming cost V 4 bases and J 5 bases, with 21 bases left between them. The CDR3, as DNA: TGTGCCAGCAGCTGGAAATGGAGGGCCGTTCGCGACAATGAGCAGTTCTTC. This sequence encodes CASSWKWRAVRDNEQFF.

The gene calls are TRBV29-1 and TRBJ2-4, with D hard to call. The CDR3 spans 14 residues. CDR1 and CDR2 from the germline V gene are SQVTM and ANQGSEA. The ends were cut back, 5 bases at V and 0 bases at J, with 11 bases in the middle. CDR3: CSVRPVLAKNIQYF. CDR3 coding DNA: TGCAGCGTTCGGCCTGTCCTAGCCAAAAACATTCAGTACTTC.

This rearrangement joins TRBV3-1 to TRBJ1-1; 7 bases agree with TRBD1. The trim removed 0 bases at V and 11 bases at J, leaving 3 bases unmatched. In germline, CDR1 is LGHDT, CDR2 YNNKEL (reference sequence). The CDR3 totals 12 residues. The CDR3, as DNA: TGTGCCAGCAGCCAAGATCGGGACAGCGCTTTCTTT. Protein product: CASSQDRDSAFF.

This clonotype showed up just a few times. This chain connects TRBV27 to TRBJ2-1; D remains unclear. The CDR3 runs to 15 residues. Germline-derived CDR1 and CDR2 are MNHEY and SMNVEV (reference sequence). Trimming removed 2 bases from V and 2 bases from J, with 10 bases in between. For the CDR3, the DNA is TGTGCCAGCAGTTTAGAAAGTACTCCCTACAATGAGCAGTTCTTC. This codes for CASSLESTPYNEQFF.

In this sample, this clonotype turned up a few times. The germline gene is not matched at one end of the junction; a read error may be the cause. The chain has TRBV28 and TRBJ1-1, with 10 positions matching TRBD1. Looked up from germline, CDR1 is MDHEN and CDR2 is SYDVKM. The CDR3 has 14 residues. The CDR3 loop is CDSSRQGARILAFF. The CDR3 DNA reads TGTGACAGCAGTCGACAGGGGGCGCGAATTTTAGCTTTCTTT. Supplemented by reference TRBV28 and TRBJ1-1, the full variable domain reads DVKVTQSSRYLVKRTGEKVFLECVQDMDHENMFWYRQDPGLGLRLIYFSYDVKMKEKGDIPEGYSVSREKKERFSLILESASTNQTSMYLCDSSRQGARILAFFGQGTRLTVV.

This sequence joins TRBV15 and TRBJ2-5; 8 nucleotides match TRBD2. The CDR3 consists of 17 residues. V dropped 0 bases and J dropped 1; count of bases not matched to a gene: 7. CDR1 is LNHNV and CDR2 is YYDKDF in the germline V gene (reference sequence). The CDR3 DNA is TGTGCCACCAGCAGAGATCGTCTTAGCGGGGTCCAAGAGACCCAGTACTTC. It translates to CATSRDRLSGVQETQYF.